These T cell receptor beta chains were read from a single sample in a study of T cell responses to AZD1222 COVID-19 vaccine. Assay used: immunoSEQ multiplex PCR; TCRdb lists only in-frame clones, some missing. Among under 150,000 clones listed, around 91% were seen once. The input for sequencing was peripheral blood, taken on day 0 of AZD1222 vaccination. The origin of the receptors is an adult in good health. Both conserved end residues are part of each CDR3. Size tells how often a clone was seen (once, few, many) or the class of an expanded clone, and some rows leave it out.

NA,14,TRBJ2-7,TRBV7-9,CASSWDITVYEQYF
NA,15,TRBJ1-4,TRBV7-9,CASSLDGVAGEKLFF
NA,16,TRBJ2-2,TRBV2,CASRNPGQGPTGELFF
NA,13,TRBJ1-5,TRBV2,CASTQGQDQPQHF
NA,12,TRBJ1-4,TRBV10-3,CAIRDRAGKLFF
NA,15,TRBJ2-7,TRBV5-1,CASSFLAGGSYEQYF
NA,16,TRBJ2-2,TRBV6-6,CASSYSYRENTGELFF
once,14,TRBJ2-1,TRBV29-1,CSVAGTGTYNEQFF
NA,19,TRBJ2-5,TRBV4-1,CASSRGVSFVSTSQETQYF
NA,17,TRBJ1-2,TRBV13,CASSTQHGKSEHYGYTF
NA,13,TRBJ1-1,TRBV28,CASSLPRARGAFF
NA,16,TRBJ2-7,TRBV9,CASSVGGAGASYEQYF
NA,14,TRBJ2-7,TRBV9,CASSVGPILTEQYF
NA,15,TRBJ1-2,TRBV5-1,CASSLIPDSNYGYTF
NA,14,TRBJ1-3,TRBV4-3,CASSLRTGGNTIYF
few,18,TRBJ2-3,TRBV4-3,CASSHDFRLAGGTDTQYF
NA,13,TRBJ1-2,TRBV4-1,CASSQDSKGIPTF
few,14,TRBJ1-2,TRBV16,CASSPQGAIYGYTF
NA,14,TRBJ1-2,TRBV12-5,CASGLDWGRSGYTF
NA,14,TRBJ2-7,TRBV5-1,CASSPGDLSYEQYF
once,14,TRBJ1-2,TRBV6-5,CASSSTGGIYGYTF
NA,15,TRBJ1-6,TRBV19,CASSPSGRNNSPLHF
NA,15,TRBJ1-5,TRBV19,CASSQTGRGYQPQHF
once,18,TRBJ2-1,TRBV15,CATSRDALLAGGINEQFF
NA,14,TRBJ2-7,TRBV4-3,CASSLVLGSYEQYF
NA,16,TRBJ1-1,TRBV18,CASSLLLTSGDTEAFF
few,18,TRBJ2-7,TRBV5-6,CASRTTSGREDWSYEQYF
NA,11,TRBJ2-7,TRBV2,CASSGFHEQYF
NA,13,TRBJ2-1,TRBV7-3,CASSSDRVNEQFF
NA,14,TRBJ1-6,TRBV6-5,CASSYSSGPSPLHF
once,13,TRBJ1-1,TRBV12-3/TRBV12-4,CASTSTVNTEAFF
NA,14,TRBJ1-5,TRBV4-3,CASSQEGGPEPQHF
NA,12,TRBJ2-2,TRBV5-1,CASSFNTGELFF
NA,18,TRBJ2-3,TRBV3-1/TRBV3-2,CASSQEGGSLLQSDTQYF
NA,11,TRBJ1-2,TRBV29-1,CSETRDGGYTF
NA,16,TRBJ1-5,TRBV6-2/TRBV6-3,CASSYSSRGGNQPQHF
NA,15,TRBJ2-1,TRBV4-3,CASSQEGQPWNEQFF
NA,13,TRBJ2-3,TRBV3-1/TRBV3-2,CASSPGALNTQYF
once,14,TRBJ2-7,TRBV5-1,CASSLERGGYEQYF
NA,13,TRBJ1-4,TRBV12-3/TRBV12-4,CASSPGGGEKLFF
NA,16,TRBJ2-1,TRBV27,CASSLAAVSSYNEQFF
NA,12,TRBJ2-3,TRBV19,CASSMVTGSQYF
NA,19,TRBJ2-7,TRBV3-1/TRBV3-2,CASSHLPSTTYGGPYEQYF
once,14,TRBJ2-1,TRBV2,CASLSQSGTNEQFF
NA,15,TRBJ2-1,TRBV6-1,CASSDAGTGNNEQFF
once,16,TRBJ2-1,TRBV18,CASSPPQKSSYNEQFF